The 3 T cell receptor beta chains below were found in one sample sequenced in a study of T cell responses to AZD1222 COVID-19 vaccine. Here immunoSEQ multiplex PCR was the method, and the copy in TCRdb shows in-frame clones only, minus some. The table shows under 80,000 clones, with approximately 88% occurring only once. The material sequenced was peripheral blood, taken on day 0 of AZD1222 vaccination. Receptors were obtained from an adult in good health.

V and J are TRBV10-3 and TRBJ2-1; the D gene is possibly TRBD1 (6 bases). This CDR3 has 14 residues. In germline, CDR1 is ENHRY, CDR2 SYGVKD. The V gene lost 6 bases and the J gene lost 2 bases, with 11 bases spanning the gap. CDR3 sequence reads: CAISTDRTYNEQFF. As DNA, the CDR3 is TGTGCCATCAGCACGGACAGAACCTACAATGAGCAGTTCTTC.

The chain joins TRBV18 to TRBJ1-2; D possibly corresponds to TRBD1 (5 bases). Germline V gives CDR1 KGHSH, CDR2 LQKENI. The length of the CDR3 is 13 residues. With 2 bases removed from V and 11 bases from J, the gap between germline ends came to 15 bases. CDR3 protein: CASSPSRDGVYTF. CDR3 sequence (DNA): TGTGCCAGCTCACCATCCCGGGACGGCGTATACACCTTC.

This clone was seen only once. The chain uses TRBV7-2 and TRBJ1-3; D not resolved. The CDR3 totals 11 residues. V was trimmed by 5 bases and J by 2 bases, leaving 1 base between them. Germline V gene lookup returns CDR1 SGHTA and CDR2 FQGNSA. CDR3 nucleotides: TGTGCCAGCAGCCCTGGAAACACCATATATTTT. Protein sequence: CASSPGNTIYF.